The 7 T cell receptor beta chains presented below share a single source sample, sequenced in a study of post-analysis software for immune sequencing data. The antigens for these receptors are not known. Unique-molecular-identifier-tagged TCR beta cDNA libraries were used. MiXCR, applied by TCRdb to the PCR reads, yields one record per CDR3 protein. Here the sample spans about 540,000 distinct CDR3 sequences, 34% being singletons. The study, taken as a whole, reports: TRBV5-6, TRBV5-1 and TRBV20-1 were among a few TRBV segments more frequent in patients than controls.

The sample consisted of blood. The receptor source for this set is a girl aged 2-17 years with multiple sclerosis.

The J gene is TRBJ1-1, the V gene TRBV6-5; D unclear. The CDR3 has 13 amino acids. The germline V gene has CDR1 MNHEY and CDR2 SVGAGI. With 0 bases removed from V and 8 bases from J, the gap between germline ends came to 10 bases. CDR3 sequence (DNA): TGTGCCAGCAGTTACTCGACATGGGAAGAAGCTTTCTTT. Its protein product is CASSYSTWEEAFF.

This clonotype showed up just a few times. The CDR3 region has the DNA TGTGCCAGCAGCTTTGGACAGGGGGTTAATGGCTACACCTTC. As protein: CASSFGQGVNGYTF. The chain links TRBV11-1 to TRBJ1-2; TRBD1 matches 10 bases. V lost 3 bases to trimming and J lost 6 bases; unmatched junction nucleotides: 4. There are 14 residues in the CDR3. CDR1 and CDR2 (germline): SGHAT, FQDESV (reference sequence).

The CDR3: CATSDVTGGPREQYF. In DNA form, the CDR3 reads TGTGCCACCAGTGATGTAACAGGGGGCCCGCGAGAGCAGTACTTC. The rearrangement joins TRBV24-1 to TRBJ2-5; 9 nucleotides line up with TRBD1. Germline values: CDR1 KGHDR, CDR2 SFDVKD. Trimming cost V 3 bases and J 11 bases; bases outside gene matches: 12. This CDR3 comprises 15 residues.

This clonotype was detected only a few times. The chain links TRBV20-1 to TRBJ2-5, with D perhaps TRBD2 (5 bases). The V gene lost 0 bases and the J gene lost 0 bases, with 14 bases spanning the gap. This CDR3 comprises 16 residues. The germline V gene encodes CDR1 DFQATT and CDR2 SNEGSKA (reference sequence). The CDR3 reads CSARERTAGYQETQYF. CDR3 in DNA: TGCAGTGCTAGAGAACGGACTGCCGGGTACCAAGAGACCCAGTACTTC.

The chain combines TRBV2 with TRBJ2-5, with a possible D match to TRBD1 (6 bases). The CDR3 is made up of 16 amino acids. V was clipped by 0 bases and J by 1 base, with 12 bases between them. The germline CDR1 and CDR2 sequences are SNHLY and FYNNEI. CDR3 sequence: CASSEAQGGGQETQYF. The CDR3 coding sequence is TGTGCCAGCAGTGAAGCACAGGGTGGAGGCCAAGAGACCCAGTACTTC.

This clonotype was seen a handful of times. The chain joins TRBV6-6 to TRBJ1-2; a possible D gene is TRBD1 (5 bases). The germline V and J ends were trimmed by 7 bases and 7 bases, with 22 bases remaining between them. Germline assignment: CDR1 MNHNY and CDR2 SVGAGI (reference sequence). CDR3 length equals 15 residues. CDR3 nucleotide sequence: TGTGCCAGCATTCTAAGATCGGGGGGTTACGGTGGCTACACCTTC. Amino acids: CASILRSGGYGGYTF.

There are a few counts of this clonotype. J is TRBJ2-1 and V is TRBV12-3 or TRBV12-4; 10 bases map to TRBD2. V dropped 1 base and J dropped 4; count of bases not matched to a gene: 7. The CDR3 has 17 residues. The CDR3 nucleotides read TGTGCCAGCAGTTTAGGGGGCCCTAGCGGGAGTTACAATGAGCAGTTCTTC. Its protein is CASSLGGPSGSYNEQFF.